This is a list of T cell receptor beta chains from one sample in a study of T cell responses to AZD1222 COVID-19 vaccine. Profiling relied on immunoSEQ multiplex PCR, and the TCRdb table lists in-frame clones only, not all of them. The table has 150,000 to 200,000 clones, 94% seen once. Sequenced here: peripheral blood, sampled on day 0 of AZD1222 vaccination. All receptors come from an adult in good health. Both conserved end residues are part of each CDR3. The D gene is left open where the match is weak. Size values are once, few and many counts, or a class for expanded clones, and some rows have none.

d_gene,abundance,v_gene,j_gene,CDR3aa,CDR3nt
TRBD1,-,TRBV2,TRBJ1-4,CASSEWTGEEKLFF,TGTGCCAGCAGTGAATGGACAGGGGAAGAAAAACTGTTTTTT
TRBD1,-,TRBV7-9,TRBJ2-7,CATRIGTVFSEQYF,TGTGCCACCCGTATAGGGACAGTTTTTTCAGAGCAGTACTTC
-,once,TRBV24-1,TRBJ2-7,CATSDLAGEQYF,TGTGCCACCAGTGATTTGGCCGGGGAGCAGTACTTC
-,-,TRBV30,TRBJ1-1,CAGGRVNTEAFF,TGTGCTGGGGGGCGGGTGAACACTGAAGCTTTCTTT
-,-,TRBV12-3/TRBV12-4,TRBJ1-5,CASSWAGNQPQHF,TGTGCCAGCAGCTGGGCAGGCAATCAGCCCCAGCATTTT
-,-,TRBV6-5,TRBJ2-5,CASRPGGDLETQYF,TGTGCCAGCAGGCCCGGCGGGGATTTGGAGACCCAGTACTTC
-,-,TRBV10-1,TRBJ1-1,CASRPQHGMNTEAFF,TGCGCCAGCAGACCACAACACGGTATGAACACTGAAGCTTTCTTT
-,once,TRBV18,TRBJ2-3,CASSPGSGDTQYF,TGTGCCAGCTCACCAGGGAGCGGAGATACGCAGTATTTT
-,once,TRBV10-3,TRBJ1-2,CAISESEIAIEGVNNYGYTF,TGTGCCATCAGTGAGTCTGAAATCGCCATAGAGGGTGTCAATAACTATGGCTACACCTTC
-,once,TRBV5-5,TRBJ1-1,CASSLAQPSSTQGNPEAFF,TGTGCCAGCAGCTTGGCCCAGCCCTCTTCCACACAGGGTAATCCTGAAGCTTTCTTT
-,-,TRBV3-1/TRBV3-2,TRBJ1-2,CASSQAQGLGGYTF,TGTGCCAGCAGCCAAGCACAGGGCCTGGGCGGCTACACCTTC
-,-,TRBV7-9,TRBJ2-5,CASSPEMERRQETQYF,TGTGCCAGCAGCCCTGAAATGGAAAGACGACAAGAGACCCAGTACTTC
-,-,TRBV13,TRBJ2-2,CASSLAGVNTGELFF,TGTGCCAGCAGCTTAGCGGGTGTGAACACCGGGGAGCTGTTTTTT
-,-,TRBV2,TRBJ1-2,CASILGPGPGYTF,TGTGCCAGCATTCTCGGACCCGGGCCTGGCTACACCTTC
-,once,TRBV6-5,TRBJ1-4,CASISHLNEKLFF,TGTGCCAGCATCAGTCACCTTAATGAAAAACTGTTTTTT
-,-,TRBV6-2/TRBV6-3,TRBJ2-7,CASSPTIGPVDEQYF,TGTGCCAGCAGTCCGACCATTGGCCCCGTGGACGAGCAGTACTTC
TRBD2,-,TRBV30,TRBJ2-5,CAWSLTSVETQYF,TGTGCCTGGAGCCTGACTAGCGTGGAGACCCAGTACTTC
TRBD2,-,TRBV4-1,TRBJ2-1,CASSHLRLAGHNEQFF,TGCGCCAGCAGCCACCTGAGACTAGCGGGACACAATGAGCAGTTCTTC
TRBD2,-,TRBV6-5,TRBJ2-1,CASSLGGTSYYEQFF,TGTGCCAGCAGTCTCGGCGGGACTAGCTACTATGAGCAGTTCTTC
-,-,TRBV11-2,TRBJ1-6,CASSFRGDGSYNSPLHF,TGTGCCAGCAGCTTTCGAGGGGACGGCTCCTATAATTCACCCCTCCACTTT
-,-,TRBV7-3,TRBJ2-7,CASSSTAFGAGQPYEQYF,TGTGCCAGCAGCTCCACTGCCTTCGGAGCGGGACAACCCTACGAGCAGTACTTC
-,-,TRBV2,TRBJ1-1,CASSYHREDTEAFF,TGTGCCAGCAGTTACCACAGGGAGGACACTGAAGCTTTCTTT
-,-,TRBV6-5,TRBJ2-5,CASNLQGGPSETQYF,TGTGCCAGCAACCTTCAAGGAGGTCCCTCGGAGACCCAGTACTTC
-,-,TRBV6-5,TRBJ2-6,CASRPWISGANVLTF,TGTGCCAGCAGACCTTGGATCTCTGGGGCCAACGTCCTGACTTTC
TRBD1,-,TRBV28,TRBJ1-2,CASSLSGQGTFF,TGTGCCAGCAGTCTTTCCGGACAGGGAACTTTCTTC
TRBD1,-,TRBV3-1/TRBV3-2,TRBJ1-5,CASSFGTDFFQPQHF,TGTGCCAGCAGCTTTGGGACAGACTTTTTTCAGCCCCAGCATTTT
-,-,TRBV12-3/TRBV12-4,TRBJ1-3,CASIPGGNTIYF,TGTGCCAGCATCCCCGGGGGAAACACCATATATTTT
TRBD1,-,TRBV19,TRBJ1-2,CASSIAPGTGASYGYTF,TGTGCCAGTAGTATAGCCCCCGGGACAGGGGCCTCTTATGGCTACACCTTC
TRBD1,-,TRBV28,TRBJ2-2,CASSSYRQGGPGELFF,TGTGCCAGCAGTTCCTACCGACAGGGTGGGCCCGGGGAGCTGTTTTTT
TRBD1,-,TRBV3-1/TRBV3-2,TRBJ1-5,CASRQTGTDQPQHF,TGTGCCAGCAGGCAGACAGGGACCGATCAGCCCCAGCATTTT
TRBD2,once,TRBV24-1,TRBJ2-1,CATSDLVSGRHNEQFF,TGTGCCACCAGTGATCTCGTAAGCGGGAGGCACAATGAGCAGTTCTTC
TRBD1,-,TRBV11-2,TRBJ1-5,CASSLADNRGQPQHF,TGTGCCAGCAGCTTAGCCGACAACAGGGGTCAGCCCCAGCATTTT
-,-,TRBV7-9,TRBJ1-1,CASRALNTEAFF,TGTGCCAGCCGTGCCTTGAACACTGAAGCTTTCTTT
-,-,TRBV4-1,TRBJ2-7,CASSQVGNSLEQYF,TGCGCCAGCAGCCAAGTGGGAAATTCGCTCGAGCAGTACTTC
-,-,TRBV5-1,TRBJ2-1,CASSFGASTVYNEQFF,TGCGCCAGCAGCTTTGGCGCGAGCACAGTCTACAATGAGCAGTTCTTC
-,few,TRBV29-1,TRBJ2-1,CSVGETDYNEQFF,TGCAGCGTTGGGGAGACAGATTACAATGAGCAGTTCTTC
-,-,TRBV10-3,TRBJ1-2,CAIRGTGKDGYTF,TGTGCCATCAGAGGCACAGGTAAGGATGGCTACACCTTC
-,-,TRBV2,TRBJ2-1,CASSSQQSPGKNEQFF,TGTGCCAGCAGTAGCCAACAGAGCCCAGGGAAAAATGAGCAGTTCTTC
-,-,TRBV6-5,TRBJ1-1,CASSPRKTTEAFF,TGTGCCAGCAGCCCCCGTAAGACCACTGAAGCTTTCTTT
-,-,TRBV2,TRBJ1-5,CASTGLEDQPQHF,TGTGCCAGCACCGGACTCGAAGATCAGCCCCAGCATTTT
-,-,TRBV6-5,TRBJ1-5,CASSPGNGHQPQHF,TGTGCCAGCAGCCCAGGGAACGGTCATCAGCCCCAGCATTTT
-,-,TRBV3-1/TRBV3-2,TRBJ2-3,CASSQEAEASTDTQYF,TGTGCCAGCAGCCAAGAAGCGGAGGCTAGCACAGATACGCAGTATTTT
-,once,TRBV12-3/TRBV12-4,TRBJ1-5,CASRQDNQPQHF,TGTGCCAGTCGACAGGACAATCAGCCCCAGCATTTT
-,-,TRBV20-1,TRBJ1-1,CSRQKNTEAFF,TGCAGTAGACAGAAGAACACTGAAGCTTTCTTT
-,-,TRBV19,TRBJ1-2,CASSIELGSPNYGYTF,TGTGCCAGTAGTATAGAACTGGGCAGCCCTAACTATGGCTACACCTTC
-,-,TRBV5-6,TRBJ1-5,CASSSQGPHQPQHF,TGTGCCAGCAGCTCACAGGGCCCCCATCAGCCCCAGCATTTT
TRBD2,-,TRBV9,TRBJ2-5,CASSLRTSFETQYF,TGTGCCAGCAGCCTCCGGACTAGCTTTGAGACCCAGTACTTC
TRBD2,-,TRBV28,TRBJ2-1,CASISGRVNEQFF,TGTGCCAGCATAAGCGGGAGGGTAAATGAGCAGTTCTTC
-,-,TRBV24-1,TRBJ2-5,CATVDNFGTQYF,TGTGCCACCGTGGATAACTTTGGGACCCAGTACTTC
-,-,TRBV12-3/TRBV12-4,TRBJ2-1,CASSLSSENEQFF,TGTGCCAGCAGTTTATCGTCCGAGAATGAGCAGTTCTTC